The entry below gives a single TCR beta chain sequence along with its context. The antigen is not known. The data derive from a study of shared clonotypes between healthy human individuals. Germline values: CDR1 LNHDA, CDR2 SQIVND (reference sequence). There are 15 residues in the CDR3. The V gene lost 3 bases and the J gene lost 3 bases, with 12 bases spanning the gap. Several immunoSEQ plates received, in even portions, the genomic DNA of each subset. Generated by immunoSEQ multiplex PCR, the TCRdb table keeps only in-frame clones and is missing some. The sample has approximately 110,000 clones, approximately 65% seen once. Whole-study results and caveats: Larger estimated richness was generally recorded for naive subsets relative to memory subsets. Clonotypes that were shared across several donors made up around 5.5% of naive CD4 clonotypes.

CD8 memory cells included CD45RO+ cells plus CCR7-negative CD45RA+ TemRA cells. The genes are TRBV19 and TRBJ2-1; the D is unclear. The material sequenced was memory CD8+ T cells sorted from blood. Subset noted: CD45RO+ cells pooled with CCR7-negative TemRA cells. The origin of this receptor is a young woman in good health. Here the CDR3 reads CASSIKRNLYNEQFF. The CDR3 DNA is TGTGCCAGTAGTATTAAGAGGAACCTCTACAATGAGCAGTTCTTC.